This T cell receptor beta chain was found in a study of technical replicates of blood from several donors. The CDR3 has 14 residues. Trimming cost V 3 bases and J 4 bases, with 12 bases left between them. Germline CDR1 MNHNS, CDR2 SASEGT. The data were produced by immunoSEQ multiplex PCR, yet TCRdb's version contains in-frame clones alone and is incomplete. The sample includes more than 65,000 clones, roughly 91% seen only once; the top ten take approximately 0.42%. The sequence came from a human donor in good health. This chain connects TRBV6-1 to TRBJ1-1; no clear D gene. What was sequenced was T cells isolated from PBMCs. The CDR3 nucleotides read TGTGCCAGCAGTGAGATCGAGGCGACCACTGAAGCTTTCTTT. This sequence encodes CASSEIEATTEAFF.